This T cell receptor beta chain stems from a study of cytomegalovirus exposure and HLA in healthy donors. In the PCR, 60 Vbeta and 13 Jbeta primers were used. This table comes from immunoSEQ multiplex PCR, and its TCRdb copy is limited to in-frame clones, with some not included. This table has around 180,000 clones, around 80% appearing once. Study conclusions and caveats: In a later analysis, productive TCRs from donors in an Asian-associated ancestry cluster reportedly carried fewer N-insertions than the cohort mean.

The J segment lost 1 base and the V segment lost 0 bases, leaving 1 base of the junction unmatched. The CDR3 is made up of 16 amino acids. The V gene's germline CDR1 is SGHTA and CDR2 FQGNSA. With regard to this clone: What it binds is not known.

The sample consisted of PBMCs. The chain uses TRBV7-2 and TRBJ2-2; 8 nucleotides align to TRBD2. The clonotype originates from a man younger than 35 in good health and CMV-seronegative. The CDR3 is CASSLALAGNTGELFF. CDR3 coding DNA: TGTGCCAGCAGCTTAGCTCTAGCGGGGAACACCGGGGAGCTGTTTTTT.